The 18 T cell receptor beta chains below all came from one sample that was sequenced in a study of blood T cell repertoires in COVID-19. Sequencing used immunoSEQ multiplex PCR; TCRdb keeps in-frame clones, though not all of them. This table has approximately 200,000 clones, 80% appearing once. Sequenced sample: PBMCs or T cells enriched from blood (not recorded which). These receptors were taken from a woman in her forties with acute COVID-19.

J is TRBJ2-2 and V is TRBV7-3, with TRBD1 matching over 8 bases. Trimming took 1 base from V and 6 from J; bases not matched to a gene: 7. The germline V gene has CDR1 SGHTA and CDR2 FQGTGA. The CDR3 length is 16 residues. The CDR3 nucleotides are TGTGCCAGCAGCTTAAGTAAACAGGGGGGTGCCGGGGAGCTGTTTTTT. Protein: CASSLSKQGGAGELFF.

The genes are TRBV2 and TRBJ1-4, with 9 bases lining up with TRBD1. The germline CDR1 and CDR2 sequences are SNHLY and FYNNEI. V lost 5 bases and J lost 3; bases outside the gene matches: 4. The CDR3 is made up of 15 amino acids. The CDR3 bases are TGTGCCAGCAGTCCCGACAGGGGGGCTAATGAAAAACTGTTTTTT. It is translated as CASSPDRGANEKLFF.

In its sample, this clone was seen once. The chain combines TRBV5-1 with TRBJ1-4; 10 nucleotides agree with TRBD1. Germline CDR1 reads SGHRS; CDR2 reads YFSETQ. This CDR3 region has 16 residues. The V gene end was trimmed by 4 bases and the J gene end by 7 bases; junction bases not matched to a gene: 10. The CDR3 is CASSESGGQGFEKLFF. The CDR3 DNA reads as TGCGCCAGCAGCGAAAGTGGGGGACAGGGGTTTGAAAAACTGTTTTTT.

CDR3 DNA: TGTGCCAGCAGCCAAGAGTCAGGGTCTCCTGAAAAACTGTTTTTT. It codes for CASSQESGSPEKLFF. The chain combines TRBV14 with TRBJ1-4; D is possibly TRBD1 (5 bases). The germline gives CDR1 SGHDN, CDR2 FVKESK. V was pared by 0 bases and J by 7 bases, with 12 bases between. CDR3 length: 15 amino acids.

The DNA for the CDR3 is TGTGCCTGGACCCCCGGCAGGCGAGTATACGAGCAGTACTTC. It yields the protein CAWTPGRRVYEQYF. The chain employs TRBV30 and TRBJ2-7; the D is unclear. Trimming pared 4 bases from V and 4 bases from J, leaving 17 bases between. Germline CDR1 and CDR2: GTSNPN and SVGIG (reference sequence). The CDR3 extends over 14 amino acids.

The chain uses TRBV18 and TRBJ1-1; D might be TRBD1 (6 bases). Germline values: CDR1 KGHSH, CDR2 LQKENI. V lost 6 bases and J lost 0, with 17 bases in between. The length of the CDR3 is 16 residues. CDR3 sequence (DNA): TGTGCCAGCTCGCTCGCCCGACAGGTTCTGAACACTGAAGCTTTCTTT. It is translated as CASSLARQVLNTEAFF. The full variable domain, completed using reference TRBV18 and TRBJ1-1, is NAGVMQNPRHLVRRRGQEARLRCSPMKGHSHVYWYRQLPEEGLKFMVYLQKENIIDESGMPKERFSAEFPKEGPSILRIQQVVRGDSAAYFCASSLARQVLNTEAFFGQGTRLTVV.

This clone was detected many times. CDR3 residues: CASSFRGEEAFF. The CDR3 DNA follows: TGTGCCAGCAGTTTCAGGGGGGAGGAAGCTTTCTTT. The V and J genes are TRBV12-3 or TRBV12-4 and TRBJ1-1; TRBD1 aligns across 7 bases. This CDR3 has 12 residues. The junction had 3 bases not matched to a gene; V was cut back by 3 bases and J by 8 bases.

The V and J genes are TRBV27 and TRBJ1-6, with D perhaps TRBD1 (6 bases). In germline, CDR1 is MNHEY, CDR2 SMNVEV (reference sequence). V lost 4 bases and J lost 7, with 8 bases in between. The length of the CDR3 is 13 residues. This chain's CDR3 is CASSYRVNSPLHF. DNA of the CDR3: TGTGCCAGCAGTTACAGGGTAAATTCACCCCTCCACTTT.

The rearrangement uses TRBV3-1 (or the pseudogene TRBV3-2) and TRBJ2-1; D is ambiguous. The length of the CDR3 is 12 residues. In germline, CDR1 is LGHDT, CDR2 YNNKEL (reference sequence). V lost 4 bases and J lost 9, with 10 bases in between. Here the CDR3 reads CASSLTVTEQFF. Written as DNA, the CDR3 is TGTGCCAGCAGCCTTACGGTCACTGAGCAGTTCTTC.

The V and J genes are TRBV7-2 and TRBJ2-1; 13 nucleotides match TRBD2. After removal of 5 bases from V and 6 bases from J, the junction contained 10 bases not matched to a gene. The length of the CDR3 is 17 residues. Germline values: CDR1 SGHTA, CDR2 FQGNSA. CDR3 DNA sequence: TGTGCCAGCAGCCCCTTCCCCCGACTAGCGGGGGGCAATGAGCAGTTCTTC. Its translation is CASSPFPRLAGGNEQFF.

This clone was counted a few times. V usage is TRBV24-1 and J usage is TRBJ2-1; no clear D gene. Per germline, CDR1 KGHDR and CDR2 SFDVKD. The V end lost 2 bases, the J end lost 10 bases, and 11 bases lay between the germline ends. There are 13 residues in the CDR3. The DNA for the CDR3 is TGTGCCACCAGTGATTCGGCTCTCGGGGAGCAGTTCTTC. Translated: CATSDSALGEQFF.

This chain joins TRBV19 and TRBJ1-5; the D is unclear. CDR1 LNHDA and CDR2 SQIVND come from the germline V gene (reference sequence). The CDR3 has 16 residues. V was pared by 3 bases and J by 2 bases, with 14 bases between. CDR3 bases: TGTGCCAGTAGTATTGGACTCGGTATTCGCAATCAGCCCCAGCATTTT. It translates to CASSIGLGIRNQPQHF. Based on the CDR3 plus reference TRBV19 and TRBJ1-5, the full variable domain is DGGITQSPKYLFRKEGQNVTLSCEQNLNHDAMYWYRQDPGQGLRLIYYSQIVNDFQKGDIAEGYSVSREKKESFPLTVTSAQKNPTAFYLCASSIGLGIRNQPQHFGDGTRLSIL.

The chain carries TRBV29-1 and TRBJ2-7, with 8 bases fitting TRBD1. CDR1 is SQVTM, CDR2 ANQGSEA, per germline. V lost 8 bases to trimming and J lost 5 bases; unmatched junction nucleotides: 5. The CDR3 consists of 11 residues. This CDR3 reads CSSRTGNEQYF. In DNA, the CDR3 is TGCAGCTCCCGGACAGGGAACGAGCAGTACTTC.

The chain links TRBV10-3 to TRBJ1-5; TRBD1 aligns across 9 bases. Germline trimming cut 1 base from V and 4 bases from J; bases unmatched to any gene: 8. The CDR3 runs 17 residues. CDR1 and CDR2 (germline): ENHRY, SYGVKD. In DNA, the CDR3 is TGTGCCATCAGTGAGTTGTCTCCGGGACAGGGTAATCAGCCCCAGCATTTT. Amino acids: CAISELSPGQGNQPQHF.

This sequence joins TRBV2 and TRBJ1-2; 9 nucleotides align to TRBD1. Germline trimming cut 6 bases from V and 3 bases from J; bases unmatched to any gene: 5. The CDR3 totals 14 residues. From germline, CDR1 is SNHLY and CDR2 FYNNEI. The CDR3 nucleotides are TGTGCCAGCAGGTCCGGACAGGGGTACTATGGCTACACCTTC. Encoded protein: CASRSGQGYYGYTF.

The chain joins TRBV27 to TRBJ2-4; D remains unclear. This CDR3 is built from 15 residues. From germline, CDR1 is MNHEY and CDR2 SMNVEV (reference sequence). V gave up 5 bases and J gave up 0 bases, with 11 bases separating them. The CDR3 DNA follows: TGTGCCAGCAGTGATGAACAGCTAGCCAAAAACATTCAGTACTTC. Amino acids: CASSDEQLAKNIQYF.

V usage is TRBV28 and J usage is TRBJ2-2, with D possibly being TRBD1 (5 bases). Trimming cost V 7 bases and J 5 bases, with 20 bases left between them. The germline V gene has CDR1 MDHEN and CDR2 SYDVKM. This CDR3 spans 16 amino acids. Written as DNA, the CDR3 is TGTGCCAGCACTACCAGCCGGGCAGGGTGGACCGGGGAGCTGTTTTTT. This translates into CASTTSRAGWTGELFF.

The CDR3 spells CSVGTGEGETQYF. The CDR3 bases are TGCAGCGTTGGGACAGGAGAAGGGGAGACCCAGTACTTC. The V call is TRBV29-1, the J call TRBJ2-5; 7 nucleotides line up with TRBD1. Germline values: CDR1 SQVTM, CDR2 ANQGSEA. CDR3 length: 13 residues. Unmatched junction bases numbered 7, after V lost 4 bases and J lost 5 bases.